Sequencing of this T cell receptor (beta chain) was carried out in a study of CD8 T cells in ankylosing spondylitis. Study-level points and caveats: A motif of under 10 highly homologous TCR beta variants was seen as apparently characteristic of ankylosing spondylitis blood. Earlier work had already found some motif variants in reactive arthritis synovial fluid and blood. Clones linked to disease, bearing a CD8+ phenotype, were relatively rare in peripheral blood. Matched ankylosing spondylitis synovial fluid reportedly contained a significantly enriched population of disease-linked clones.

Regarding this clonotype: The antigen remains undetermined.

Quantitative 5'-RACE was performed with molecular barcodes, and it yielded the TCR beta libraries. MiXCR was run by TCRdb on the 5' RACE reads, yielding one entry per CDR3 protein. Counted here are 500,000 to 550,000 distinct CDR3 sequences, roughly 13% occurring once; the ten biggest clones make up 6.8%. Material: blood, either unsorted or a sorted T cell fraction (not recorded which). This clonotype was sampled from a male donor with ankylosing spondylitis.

The CDR3 protein is CASSPQTVTYEQYF. For the CDR3, the DNA is TGTGCCAGCTCACCCCAGACGGTAACCTACGAGCAGTACTTC. The rearrangement joins TRBV18 to TRBJ2-7; D unclear. The CDR3 extends over 14 amino acids. Germline lookup yields CDR1 KGHSH and CDR2 LQKENI. V was clipped by 3 bases and J by 2 bases, with 11 bases between them.